The clone carrying this T cell receptor beta chain was seen more than once but under ten times. Its antigen is undetermined. These data belong to a study of T cell repertoires in cytomegalovirus infection. About the study: Through public TCR beta signatures, both CMV infection and matching HLA type were indicated. Study findings and constraints: CMV carriers having the relevant HLA were flagged by cumulative public TCR beta family frequency. Within the response measured ex vivo, HLA-C-restricted CMV-specific TCR beta clonotypes were dominant.

V was clipped by 4 bases and J by 6 bases; unmatched bases: 5. The CDR3 covers 14 residues. Germline V gives CDR1 MNHEY, CDR2 SMNVEV (reference sequence). TCRdb reanalysed the reads using MiXCR and keeps one entry per CDR3 protein. The data hold 230,000 or so distinct CDR3 sequences, with approximately 15% observed a single time. The TCR originated in a human donor in good health (CMV status not recorded). Some clones in this sample may be carry-over from other donors' samples. Sample: CD8+ T cells from PBMCs. This chain links TRBV27 with TRBJ2-7; 11 bases align to TRBD1. CDR3 loop: CASSSLGQGGEQYF. The CDR3 nucleotides read TGTGCCAGCAGTTCCCTGGGACAGGGGGGCGAGCAGTACTTC.